The 20 T cell receptor beta chains below come from one sample, sequenced in a study of T cell changes during pregnancy in multiple sclerosis. Only in-frame clones appear in the TCRdb table, and some are missing; sequencing was by immunoSEQ multiplex PCR. The sample records around 80,000 clones, about 90% being singletons. Sample: peripheral blood, taken before pregnancy. Every receptor here comes from a female donor with multiple sclerosis, enrolled in a pregnancy study.

This sequence joins TRBV7-2 and TRBJ2-1; no clear D gene. CDR1 is SGHTA, CDR2 FQGNSA, per germline. V was pared by 5 bases and J by 5 bases, with 10 bases between. This CDR3 contains 13 residues. CDR3 nucleotides: TGTGCCAGCAGCACCTCTAGAGACAATGAGCAGTTCTTC. This translates into CASSTSRDNEQFF.

V gene TRBV9 combines with J gene TRBJ2-3, with 13 bases matching TRBD2. CDR1 and CDR2 from the germline V gene are SGDLS and YYNGEE. This CDR3 comprises 17 residues. The V and J ends lost 1 base and 3 bases, in that order; junction bases with no gene match: 5. DNA for the CDR3: TGTGCCAGCAGCGTAAACGGACTAGCGGGGGAGACAGATACGCAGTATTTT. Protein sequence: CASSVNGLAGETDTQYF.

Only one count was recorded for this clone. The CDR3 here is CASSLVGGQETQYF. CDR3 nucleotides: TGTGCCAGCAGCTTAGTTGGGGGCCAGGAGACCCAGTACTTC. The chain uses TRBV11-2 and TRBJ2-5, with a tentative D call TRBD1 (6 bases). The CDR3 is 14 residues long. The V end lost 1 base, the J end lost 5 bases, and 11 bases lay between the germline ends. Germline V gives CDR1 SGHAT, CDR2 FQNNGV.

The chain joins TRBV18 to TRBJ2-7; D gene ambiguous. The CDR3 length is 13 residues. Germline lookup yields CDR1 KGHSH and CDR2 LQKENI. Trimming removed 3 bases from V and 6 bases from J, with 12 bases in between. CDR3 sequence reads: CASSPQTGGEQYF. The CDR3 nucleotides are TGTGCCAGCTCACCGCAGACTGGCGGCGAGCAGTACTTC.

About this clone: One junction end disagrees with the germline gene, perhaps due to a read error. In DNA form, the CDR3 reads TGTGCTAGCAGCTTAGGTCTCCAGAGGCCAGAGACCCAGTACTTC. Residues: CASSLGLQRPETQYF. The rearrangement joins TRBV7-7 to TRBJ2-5, with D unclear. This CDR3 contains 15 residues. Germline V gene sequence: CDR1 SSHAT, CDR2 FNYEAQ (reference sequence).

The rearrangement uses TRBV6-1 and TRBJ1-2; 8 bases align to TRBD1. V shed 4 bases, J shed 8 bases, and the junction held 6 bases outside the gene matches. CDR3 size: 13 residues. Germline V gene lookup returns CDR1 MNHNS and CDR2 SASEGT. For the CDR3, the DNA is TGTGCCAGCAGTGCGCAGGGGGCCGACGGCTACACCTTC. This encodes CASSAQGADGYTF.

This rearrangement joins TRBV6-5 to TRBJ2-1; TRBD1 agrees at 9 bases. With V trimmed by 1 base and J by 10 bases, 11 bases remained unmatched. This CDR3 is built from 16 residues. Germline CDR1 and CDR2: MNHEY and SVGAGI. The CDR3 DNA is TGTGCCAGCAGTTACTGGAGCGGACAGGGGCACGTAGAGCAGTTCTTC. Amino acid sequence: CASSYWSGQGHVEQFF.

The rearrangement links TRBV5-4 to TRBJ1-3; 7 bases line up with TRBD1. CDR3 length: 17 residues. Per germline, CDR1 SGHNT and CDR2 YYREEE (reference sequence). The V and J ends lost 5 bases and 0 bases, in that order; junction bases with no gene match: 11. CDR3 DNA sequence: TGTGCCAGCAGACGTCCGGGACAGAGAATCTCTGGAAACACCATATATTTT. Residues: CASRRPGQRISGNTIYF.

The chain couples TRBV6-1 to TRBJ2-1; 7 positions match TRBD1. The V gene end was trimmed by 6 bases and the J gene end by 6 bases; junction bases not matched to a gene: 11. In germline, CDR1 is MNHNS, CDR2 SASEGT. This CDR3 has 15 amino acids. CDR3 region: CASRVDRVAPNEQFF. The CDR3 bases are TGTGCCAGCAGAGTTGACAGGGTAGCTCCCAATGAGCAGTTCTTC.

This rearrangement joins TRBV6-5 to TRBJ2-2; D possibly corresponds to TRBD2 (6 bases). This CDR3 has 13 amino acids. The V end lost 6 bases, the J end lost 7 bases, and 12 bases lay between the germline ends. Germline loops: CDR1 MNHEY, CDR2 SVGAGI. The CDR3 coding sequence is TGTGCCAGCAGATTGGGGAGGAGCGGGGAGCTGTTTTTT. Translation gives CASRLGRSGELFF.

The rearrangement joins TRBV18 to TRBJ1-5, with D possibly matching TRBD1 (5 bases). Trimming pared 4 bases from V and 6 bases from J, leaving 10 bases between. The CDR3 runs 13 residues. Germline values: CDR1 KGHSH, CDR2 LQKENI. This chain's CDR3 is CASSQLDSQPQHF. The CDR3, as DNA: TGTGCCAGCTCACAACTTGACAGTCAGCCCCAGCATTTT.

V and J are TRBV30 and TRBJ2-5; 10 bases agree with TRBD2. V shed 2 bases, J shed 2 bases, and the junction held 8 bases outside the gene matches. CDR3 length: 16 residues. The V gene's germline CDR1 is GTSNPN and CDR2 SVGIG (reference sequence). Here the CDR3 reads CAWSILLAGFQETQYF. The CDR3, as DNA: TGTGCCTGGAGTATACTACTAGCGGGGTTTCAAGAGACCCAGTACTTC.

The chain recombines TRBV10-3 with TRBJ1-2; 7 nucleotides agree with TRBD1. The CDR3 totals 14 residues. Trimming took 7 bases from V and 1 from J; bases not matched to a gene: 6. Germline loops: CDR1 ENHRY, CDR2 SYGVKD. The CDR3 bases are TGTGCCATCACCGAGACAGGGAGTAACTATGGCTACACCTTC. Its translation is CAITETGSNYGYTF.

The rearrangement joins TRBV13 to TRBJ1-6, with D unresolved. Germline V gives CDR1 PRHDT, CDR2 FYEKMQ (reference sequence). This CDR3 contains 15 residues. With 0 bases removed from V and 8 bases from J, the gap between germline ends came to 11 bases. This CDR3 is CASSLGQELDSPLHF. The CDR3 nucleotides read TGTGCCAGCAGCTTAGGCCAGGAATTGGATTCACCCCTCCACTTT. Based on the CDR3 plus reference TRBV13 and TRBJ1-6, the full variable domain is AAGVIQSPRHLIKEKRETATLKCYPIPRHDTVYWYQQGPGQDPQFLISFYEKMQSDKGSIPDRFSAQQFSDYHSELNMSSLELGDSALYFCASSLGQELDSPLHFGNGTRLTVT.

The chain uses TRBV7-3 and TRBJ2-1, with 9 bases identical to TRBD2. CDR1 and CDR2 (germline): SGHTA, FQGTGA. CDR3 length: 16 residues. J lost 8 bases, V lost 2 bases, and 10 bases had no gene match. As DNA, the CDR3 is TGTGCCAGCAGCTTACTTTCGGGCGGGGGGGCGGATGAGCAGTTCTTC. Translation: CASSLLSGGGADEQFF.

The chain recombines TRBV5-6 with TRBJ1-1; maybe TRBD1 (5 bases). This CDR3 spans 15 amino acids. V shed 0 bases and J shed 2 bases, with 11 bases lying between them. Germline lookup yields CDR1 SGHDT and CDR2 YYEEEE. The CDR3 DNA follows: TGTGCCAGCAGCTTGGCCCAGACAGAAAACACTGAAGCTTTCTTT. Encoded protein: CASSLAQTENTEAFF.

This chain links TRBV2 with TRBJ2-5, with TRBD1 as a possible D gene (6 bases). V was pared by 4 bases and J by 1 base, with 10 bases between. The germline gives CDR1 SNHLY, CDR2 FYNNEI. This CDR3 contains 14 residues. CDR3 residues: CASSGDRSQETQYF. The DNA for the CDR3 is TGTGCCAGCAGTGGAGACAGGAGCCAAGAGACCCAGTACTTC.

In its sample, this clone was seen once. This CDR3 is CASSAGTGSYNEQFF. The DNA for the CDR3 is TGCGCCAGCAGCGCCGGGACAGGGTCCTACAATGAGCAGTTCTTC. The gene calls are TRBV5-1 and TRBJ2-1; the match to TRBD1 covers 9 bases. The CDR3 runs to 15 residues. In germline, CDR1 is SGHRS, CDR2 YFSETQ. With V trimmed by 4 bases and J by 1 base, 3 bases remained unmatched.

This clone was picked up one time. The chain employs TRBV7-6 and TRBJ1-4; 8 bases agree with TRBD1. Germline V gives CDR1 SGHVS, CDR2 FNYEAQ. The CDR3 has 16 residues. V trimming: 5 bases; J trimming: 8 bases; junction bases outside the gene matches: 13. CDR3 residues: CASSLSRGRGREKLFF. For the CDR3, the DNA is TGTGCCAGCAGCCTCTCCAGGGGGCGCGGACGAGAAAAACTGTTTTTT.

The chain employs TRBV30 and TRBJ2-1, with D perhaps TRBD2 (6 bases). The germline CDR1 and CDR2 sequences are GTSNPN and SVGIG (reference sequence). CDR3 length: 14 amino acids. V was pared by 4 bases and J by 10 bases, with 20 bases between. CDR3 coding DNA: TGTGCCTGGATGGTTTGGGGGGTTGGAGGGGAGCAGTTCTTC. Protein product: CAWMVWGVGGEQFF.